The present entry profiles one TCR beta chain with its context. The data were taken from a study of control samples from healthy donors and cancer patients. This CDR3 has 16 amino acids. Trimming shortened V by 3 bases and J by 3 bases, and 16 bases separated the two germline ends. CDR1 and CDR2 from the germline V gene are WNHNN and SYGVQD (reference sequence). Only in-frame clones appear in the TCRdb table, and some are missing; sequencing was by immunoSEQ multiplex PCR. The top ten clones hold roughly 9.1% of a sample with about 47,000 clones, about four fifths of them seen once. The source is a man aged 70-80 years in good health. V usage is TRBV10-1 and J usage is TRBJ2-3; TRBD1 or TRBD2 may be the D gene (5 bases each). The specimen was blood. This chain's CDR3 is CASSETARGGTDTQYF. The DNA for the CDR3 is TGCGCCAGCAGTGAAACCGCCCGGGGCGGGACAGATACGCAGTATTTT.